This T cell receptor (beta chain) is from a study of blood T cells in healthy people across ages. The sample holds a few counts of this clonotype. Sample-barcoded 5' priming and a J-beta primer mix drove a second PCR of 7 to 11 cycles. Any given sample supplied a minimum of 2.5 million CDR3-containing paired-end reads. Each CDR3 protein is one row after TCRdb ran MiXCR on the 5' RACE reads. Of 700,000 to 1,000,000 distinct CDR3 sequences listed, approximately 44% were seen once; the top ten hold about a fifth. V was clipped by 5 bases and J by 5 bases; unmatched bases: 6. The CDR3 covers 13 residues. Germline-derived CDR1 and CDR2 are DFQATT and SNEGSKA (reference sequence).

The sequence was obtained from a man aged 60-69 years in good health. The chain couples TRBV20-1 to TRBJ1-1; 9 nucleotides agree with TRBD1. The specimen was blood. The chain's CDR3 is CSAPKGQGTEAFF. In DNA, the CDR3 is TGCAGTGCTCCCAAGGGACAGGGTACTGAAGCTTTCTTT.